This TCR beta chain appears in the sequencing data of a study of blood T cell repertoires in COVID-19. Study context: Both acute and convalescent COVID-19 samples were obtained from the United States, Italy and Spain. Nucleic acid was either cDNA or gDNA, and it came from T cells, B-cell-depleted T cells, or PBMCs.

Libraries were prepared by immunoSEQ multiplex PCR; TCRdb keeps only in-frame clonotypes and omits some of them. The table shows hundreds of thousands of clones, with 65% to 85% occurring only once. Trimming cost V 1 base and J 3 bases, with 13 bases left between them. CDR3 length equals 15 residues. Germline lookup yields CDR1 SGHNT and CDR2 YYREEE (reference sequence). What was sequenced was peripheral blood. The origin of this receptor is an elderly man with acute or convalescent COVID-19. The gene calls are TRBV5-4 and TRBJ1-2, with D maybe TRBD1 (5 bases). CDR3 sequence: CASSLPQGVDYGYTF. CDR3 in DNA: TGTGCCAGCAGCTTGCCCCAGGGTGTTGACTATGGCTACACCTTC.